These 5 T cell receptor beta chains originate from one sample sequenced in a study of OX40 agonist ivuxolimab in advanced cancers. The data were produced by immunoSEQ multiplex PCR, yet TCRdb's version contains in-frame clones alone and is incomplete. The sample records some 74,000 clones, around 90% being singletons. Sequences were derived from CD4+ or CD8+ T cells sorted from blood, sampled in a trial of the OX40 agonist ivuxolimab. These receptors came from an adult with an advanced solid tumor such as melanoma, head and neck, liver or kidney cancer.

This clone appeared a few times. The V and J genes are TRBV28 and TRBJ1-2; D possibly corresponds to TRBD1 (5 bases). Germline loops: CDR1 MDHEN, CDR2 SYDVKM. CDR3 length: 13 residues. V lost 10 bases, J lost 3 bases, and 15 bases lay in between. The CDR3 loop is CATTAGTDYGYTF. The CDR3 bases are TGTGCCACCACGGCGGGGACCGACTATGGCTACACCTTC.

The chain carries TRBV11-2 and TRBJ1-2; D is unresolved. The germline V gene encodes CDR1 SGHAT and CDR2 FQNNGV. Trimming stripped 5 bases from V and 4 bases from J, with 11 bases between. This CDR3 contains 13 residues. The CDR3 sequence is CASSQERIYGYTF. CDR3 coding DNA: TGTGCCAGCAGCCAGGAGAGGATCTATGGCTACACCTTC. Full variable domain (missing parts from reference TRBV11-2 and TRBJ1-2): EAGVAQSPRYKIIEKRQSVAFWCNPISGHATLYWYQQILGQGPKLLIQFQNNGVVDDSQLPKDRFSAERLKGVDSTLKIQPAKLEDSAVYLCASSQERIYGYTFGSGTRLTVV.

This clone was detected only a few times. The chain employs TRBV7-8 and TRBJ2-2; 10 nucleotides agree with TRBD2. The germline V gene encodes CDR1 SGHVS and CDR2 FQNEAQ. CDR3 length equals 15 residues. V was pared by 6 bases and J by 7 bases, with 8 bases of the junction left unmatched. In DNA form, the CDR3 reads TGTGCCAGCAGTTTTAGCGGGAGGTTGAGCGGGGAGCTGTTTTTT. Amino acid sequence: CASSFSGRLSGELFF. Complete variable domain (other parts from reference TRBV7-8 and TRBJ2-2): GAGVSQSPRYKVAKRGQDVALRCDPISGHVSLFWYQQALGQGPEFLTYFQNEAQLDKSGLPSDRFFAERPEGSVSTLKIQRTQQEDSAVYLCASSFSGRLSGELFFGEGSRLTVL.

This chain links TRBV28 with TRBJ2-7, with D hard to call. Germline loops: CDR1 MDHEN, CDR2 SYDVKM. Trimming took off 6 bases at V and 1 base at J, with 16 bases between the two ends. The CDR3 extends over 15 amino acids. The CDR3 coding sequence is TGTGCCAGCAGCCCCTCTCCTCCTCGGTCCTACGAGCAGTACTTC. Translated: CASSPSPPRSYEQYF.

J is TRBJ2-2 and V is TRBV27, with TRBD1 matching 9 bases. The V gene's germline CDR1 is MNHEY and CDR2 SMNVEV (reference sequence). The length of the CDR3 is 14 residues. Losses at the gene ends were 6 bases for V and 6 bases for J; bases not matched to a gene: 5. CDR3 protein: CASSRTGEAGELFF. The CDR3 bases are TGTGCCAGCAGCCGGACAGGGGAGGCCGGGGAGCTGTTTTTT.